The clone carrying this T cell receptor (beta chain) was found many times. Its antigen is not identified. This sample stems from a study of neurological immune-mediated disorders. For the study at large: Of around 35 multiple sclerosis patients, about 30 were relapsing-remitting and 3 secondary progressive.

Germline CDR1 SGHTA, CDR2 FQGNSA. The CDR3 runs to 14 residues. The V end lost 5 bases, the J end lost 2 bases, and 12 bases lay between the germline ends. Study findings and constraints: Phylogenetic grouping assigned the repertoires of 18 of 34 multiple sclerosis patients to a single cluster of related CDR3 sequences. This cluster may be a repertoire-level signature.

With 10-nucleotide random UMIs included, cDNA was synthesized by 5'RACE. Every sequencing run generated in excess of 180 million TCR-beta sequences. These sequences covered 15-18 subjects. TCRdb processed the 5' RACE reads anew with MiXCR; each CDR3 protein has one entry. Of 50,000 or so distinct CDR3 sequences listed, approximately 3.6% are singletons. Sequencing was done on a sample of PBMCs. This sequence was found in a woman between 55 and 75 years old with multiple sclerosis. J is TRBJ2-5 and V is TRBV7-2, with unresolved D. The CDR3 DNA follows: TGTGCCAGCAGCCTGAGGAATCCGCAAGAGACCCAGTACTTC. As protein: CASSLRNPQETQYF.